This is a list of T cell receptor beta chains from one sample in a study of radiotherapy plus CTLA-4 blockade in lung cancer. The protocol was immunoSEQ multiplex PCR, while the TCRdb copy is restricted to in-frame clones and leaves out a portion. The sample shows more than 95,000 clones, roughly 74% of them seen only once. This sample comprised peripheral blood, obtained from a patient treated with radiotherapy plus ipilimumab. The receptor set was obtained from a human donor with non-small cell lung cancer who had a partial response to radiotherapy plus ipilimumab. Some clones in this sample may be carry-over from other donors' samples. Each CDR3 is given with its conserved first and last residue. The D gene is left open where the match is weak. Clone size, where shown, is once, few, many, or a class for clones that have expanded.

J,size,D,V,DNA,CDR3
TRBJ2-7,-,-,TRBV19,TGTGCCAGTAGTAGGGGGGGCCGGGGACCCTCCTACGAGCAGTACTTC,CASSRGGRGPSYEQYF
TRBJ1-3,-,-,TRBV6-6,TGTGCCAGCAGTTACTCTGCGCGGGGAAACACCATATATTTT,CASSYSARGNTIYF
TRBJ2-2,-,-,TRBV6-5,TGTGCCAGCAGGGATACTGGAGGGTACACCGGGGAGCTGTTTTTT,CASRDTGGYTGELFF
TRBJ1-1,once,-,TRBV18,TGTGCCAGCGCAACCGGGGGGAACACTGAAGCTTTCTTT,CASATGGNTEAFF
TRBJ1-4,-,TRBD1,TRBV4-1,TGCGCCAGCAGCCAAGAAGGGGCAGGGGGCATTGTAAAACTGTTTTTT,CASSQEGAGGIVKLFF
TRBJ1-2,-,-,TRBV5-4,TGTGCCAGCAGCTTGATCCCCGCAGGCGGCTACACCTTC,CASSLIPAGGYTF
TRBJ2-1,-,-,TRBV27,TGTGCCAGCAGTAGACCCGGGACTGGAGACAATGAGCAGTTCTTC,CASSRPGTGDNEQFF
TRBJ2-5,-,-,TRBV2,TGTGCCAGCAGTCAACAGGGTTTAGAACAAGAGACCCAGTACTTC,CASSQQGLEQETQYF
TRBJ1-4,medium-sized,-,TRBV7-9,TGTGCCAGCAGCCTTACAGGGTTCGGGGAAAAACTGTTTTTT,CASSLTGFGEKLFF
TRBJ2-2,-,-,TRBV2,TGTGCCAGCAGTGAAGTAGTACTTGACACCGGGGAGCTGTTTTTT,CASSEVVLDTGELFF
TRBJ1-5,-,-,TRBV7-2,TGTGCCAGCAGCTTAGGGGGCGGTGCGAGCAATCAGCCCCAGCATTTT,CASSLGGGASNQPQHF
TRBJ1-2,-,TRBD1,TRBV30,TGTGCCTGGAGTAGACAGGGGGTCAACTATGGCTACACCTTC,CAWSRQGVNYGYTF
TRBJ1-1,-,-,TRBV5-5,TGTGCCAGCAGCCCAATGACCGGGACTGAAGCTTTCTTT,CASSPMTGTEAFF
TRBJ2-5,once,-,TRBV28,TGTGCCAGCAGGCGCACAGAGACCCAGTACTTC,CASRRTETQYF
TRBJ2-5,-,TRBD1,TRBV25-1,TGTGCCAGCAACCCTTTGACAGGGGGCCAAGAGACCCAGTACTTC,CASNPLTGGQETQYF
TRBJ2-1,-,-,TRBV7-9,TGTGCCAGCAGCTTAGCGTCAGGGGTTAATGAGCAGTTCTTC,CASSLASGVNEQFF
TRBJ2-7,-,-,TRBV7-2,TGTGCCAGCAGCTTAGCGGACTGGTTGGGCGGGGCGCCCTACGAGCAGTACTTC,CASSLADWLGGAPYEQYF
TRBJ2-3,-,TRBD2,TRBV4-2,TGTGCCAGCAGCCAGCGGGAGTTGAGCGCAGATACGCAGTATTTT,CASSQRELSADTQYF